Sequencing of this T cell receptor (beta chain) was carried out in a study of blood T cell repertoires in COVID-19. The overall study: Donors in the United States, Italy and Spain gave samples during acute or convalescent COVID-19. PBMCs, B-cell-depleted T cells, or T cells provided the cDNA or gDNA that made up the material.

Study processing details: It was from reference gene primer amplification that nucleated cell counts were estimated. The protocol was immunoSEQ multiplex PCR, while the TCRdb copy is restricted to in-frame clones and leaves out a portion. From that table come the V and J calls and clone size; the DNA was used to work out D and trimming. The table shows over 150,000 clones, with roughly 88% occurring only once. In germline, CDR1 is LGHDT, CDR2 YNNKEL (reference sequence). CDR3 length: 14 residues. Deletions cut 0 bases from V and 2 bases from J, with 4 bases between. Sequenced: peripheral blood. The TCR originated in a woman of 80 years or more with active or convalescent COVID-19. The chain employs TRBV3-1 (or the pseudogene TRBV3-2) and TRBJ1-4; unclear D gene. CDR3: CASSQELTNEKLFF. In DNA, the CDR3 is TGTGCCAGCAGCCAAGAACTGACTAATGAAAAACTGTTTTTT.